The entry below gives a single T cell receptor (beta chain) sequence along with its context. Antigen: not known. Measured with immunoSEQ multiplex PCR; TCRdb has only the in-frame clones, and not every one. The table lists about 600,000 clones, about 95% of them singletons. The CDR3 loop spans 13 amino acids. Trimming cost V 4 bases and J 5 bases, with 12 bases left between them. The germline V gene encodes CDR1 MGHRA and CDR2 YSYEKL. The data originate from a study of shared clonotypes between healthy human individuals. Only CD45RO-negative cells positively selected for CCR7 counted as naive CD8 cells, so terminally differentiated effector memory CD45RA+ cells were excluded. All participating donors were Caucasian adults from Nashville, Tennessee. Study-wide findings and caveats: What naive subsets generally showed was a larger estimated richness than memory subsets showed. Relative to clonotypes present in all four donors, those not shared had lower generation probabilities.

The chain uses TRBV4-1 and TRBJ2-7, with D possibly called TRBD1 or TRBD2 (6 bases each). Input material: naive CD8+ T cells sorted from blood. This sequence originates from a woman in her twenties or thirties in good health. As DNA, the CDR3 is TGCGCCAGCAGCCTCCCGGGGGCCAACGAGCAGTACTTC. Translation gives CASSLPGANEQYF.